These T cell receptor beta chains were read from a single sample in a study of early T cells in non-severe SARS-CoV-2 infection. MiXCR, applied by TCRdb to the 5' RACE reads, yields one record per CDR3 protein. This sample has around 19,000 distinct CDR3 sequences, with roughly 6.1% found just once. Sequencing was carried out using whole blood. These receptors were taken from an adult who was a healthcare worker with PCR-confirmed SARS-CoV-2 infection or an uninfected control (not recorded which). Both conserved end residues are part of each CDR3. D genes are given only for firm matches. The size of a clone is reported for some rows only, either as once, few or many, or as a class for expanded clones.

V,J,size,D,DNA,CDR3
TRBV7-6,TRBJ2-2,few,.,TGTGCCAGCAGCTTATCTGCAAACTCGAACACCGGGGAGCTGTTTTTT,CASSLSANSNTGELFF
TRBV19,TRBJ2-2,many,TRBD1,TGTGCCAGTAGTCTGACAGGGAAGGTCACCGGGGAGCTGTTTTTT,CASSLTGKVTGELFF
TRBV6-1,TRBJ2-7,medium-sized,TRBD1,TGTGCCAGCAGCCGGACAGGGGAGCACTACGAGCAGTACTTC,CASSRTGEHYEQYF
TRBV12-3/TRBV12-4,TRBJ2-1,many,TRBD2,TGTGCCAGCAGTTTAAAGGGCAGCGGGAGGGGGTACAATGAGCAGTTCTTC,CASSLKGSGRGYNEQFF
TRBV28,TRBJ1-2,many,.,TGTGCCAGCAAGGGGTATGGCTACACCTTC,CASKGYGYTF
TRBV27,TRBJ2-7,many,.,TGTGCCAGCAGTTTTGACAGTGCCTACGAGCAGTACTTC,CASSFDSAYEQYF
TRBV20-1,TRBJ2-7,medium-sized,TRBD1,TGCAGTGCTAGAGACGGGACAGGGAAAATCGAGCAGTACTTC,CSARDGTGKIEQYF
TRBV12-3/TRBV12-4,TRBJ2-3,many,TRBD2,TGTGCCAGCAGTTCCGGGGCGGGAGGGGGCACAGATACGCAGTATTTT,CASSSGAGGGTDTQYF
TRBV11-2,TRBJ2-4,.,.,TGTGCCAGCAGCTTAGCAGGGACCAAAAACATTCAGTACTTC,CASSLAGTKNIQYF
TRBV7-3,TRBJ1-6,.,TRBD1,TGTGCCAGCAGCCCACCGGGACAGGGAGGTTCACCCCTCCACTTT,CASSPPGQGGSPLHF
TRBV14,TRBJ2-3,many,.,TGTGCCAGCAGCCATGACCGGGACCCAAGAGGAGATACGCAGTATTTT,CASSHDRDPRGDTQYF
TRBV12-3/TRBV12-4,TRBJ2-2,many,.,TGTGCCAGCAGTTTACGGGGGACCGGGGAGCTGTTTTTT,CASSLRGTGELFF
TRBV18,TRBJ1-6,many,.,TGTGCCAGCTCACCATCCTCGGATTATAATTCACCCCTCCACTTT,CASSPSSDYNSPLHF
TRBV7-9,TRBJ2-3,medium-sized,TRBD1,TGTGCCAGCAGCTTACGACAGGGGAACACAGATACGCAGTATTTT,CASSLRQGNTDTQYF
TRBV18,TRBJ2-7,many,.,TGTGCCAGCTCACTAACAGGGTCTTACAACGAGCAGTACTTC,CASSLTGSYNEQYF
TRBV5-1,TRBJ2-2,.,.,TGCGCCAGCAGCTTGTTAGGATTTGACACCGGGGAGCTGTTTTTT,CASSLLGFDTGELFF
TRBV19,TRBJ1-4,many,.,TGTGCCAGTAGTATTGACGCCACGGGAGAAAAACTGTTTTTT,CASSIDATGEKLFF
TRBV20-1,TRBJ2-3,many,.,TGCAGTGCTGCCCTCGACAGGTTTGGGGCGACAGATACGCAGTATTTT,CSAALDRFGATDTQYF
TRBV2,TRBJ2-1,many,TRBD2,TGTGCCAGCAGTGAAGCGCTTCTGGCTAGCGGGATGGGGTTAAGGTTCTTC,CASSEALLASGMGLRFF
TRBV20-1,TRBJ1-5,once,.,TGCAGTGCTGGCCGGGGTACCAATCAGCCCCAGCATTTT,CSAGRGTNQPQHF
TRBV6-5,TRBJ2-7,few,.,TGTGCCAGCACCCCAGGGGTTTCGGGCGAGCAGTACTTC,CASTPGVSGEQYF
TRBV28,TRBJ2-7,.,.,TGTGCCAGCAGTTTCAGGATGAACTCCTACGAGCAGTACTTC,CASSFRMNSYEQYF
TRBV5-1,TRBJ2-1,many,.,TGCGCCAGCAGAGCCAGCGGATTATACAATGAGCAGTTCTTC,CASRASGLYNEQFF
TRBV12-3/TRBV12-4,TRBJ1-5,many,.,TGTGCCAGCAGTTCCCTGGGGATTCGCGATCAGCCCCAGCATTTT,CASSSLGIRDQPQHF
TRBV11-2,TRBJ2-7,few,.,TGTGCCAGCAGCCCCCGGTACGAGCAGTACTTC,CASSPRYEQYF
TRBV12-3/TRBV12-4,TRBJ1-1,many,TRBD1,TGTGCCAGCAGTTTATTTACAGGGGGCTGGACTGAAGCTTTCTTT,CASSLFTGGWTEAFF
TRBV6-1,TRBJ2-3,.,.,TGTGCCAGCGATCGCGGGAGCACAGATACGCAGTATTTT,CASDRGSTDTQYF
TRBV28,TRBJ2-2,many,.,TGTGCCGGGTCGTGGCAGGGCCCTCAGGTCGGGGAGCTGTTTTTT,CAGSWQGPQVGELFF
TRBV7-2,TRBJ2-1,many,.,TGTGCCAGCAGCGGGGGGCAGGTGTCCTACAATGAGCAGTTCTTC,CASSGGQVSYNEQFF
TRBV9,TRBJ1-1,medium-sized,TRBD1,TGTGCCAGCAGCGTGGCAGGGGGTGCGAACACTGAAGCTTTCTTT,CASSVAGGANTEAFF
TRBV3-1,TRBJ2-2,many,.,TGTGCCAGCAGCCAAGGGCCAGCCGCGAACACCGGGGAGCTGTTTTTT,CASSQGPAANTGELFF
TRBV27,TRBJ2-2,many,TRBD2,TGTGCCAGCAGTCTAGCGGGCATGAACACCGGGGAGCTGTTTTTT,CASSLAGMNTGELFF
TRBV24-1,TRBJ2-5,.,.,TGTGCCACCAGGCGGGGTCCGGGGGAGACCCAGTACTTC,CATRRGPGETQYF
TRBV27,TRBJ2-1,many,.,TGTGCCAGCAGTTTGACGGACAGCTTCTACAATGAGCAGTTCTTC,CASSLTDSFYNEQFF
TRBV11-2,TRBJ2-1,.,TRBD2,TGTGCCAGCAGCTTAGATGACCTAGCGGGGGTAGACAATGAGCAGTTCTTC,CASSLDDLAGVDNEQFF
TRBV7-9,TRBJ1-1,few,.,TGTGCCAGCAGCTTAGCTCATGAGAGGACTGAAGCTTTCTTT,CASSLAHERTEAFF
TRBV3-1,TRBJ2-3,many,TRBD2,TGTGCCAGCAGCCAACGGTCTAGCGGGCCACACCAAGATACGCAGTATTTT,CASSQRSSGPHQDTQYF
TRBV3-1,TRBJ1-6,many,.,TGTGCCAGCAGCCGGACTGTGAATTCACCCCTCCACTTT,CASSRTVNSPLHF
TRBV20-1,TRBJ2-5,.,TRBD1,TGCAGTGCAGATCCGGGACAGCCCTGGGAGACCCAGTACTTC,CSADPGQPWETQYF